Included here is one T cell receptor (beta chain) sequence, with context. What it recognizes is unknown. V dropped 0 bases and J dropped 0 bases, with 8 bases sitting between them. Germline loops: CDR1 MNHEY, CDR2 SMNVEV (reference sequence). The CDR3 totals 15 residues. The data were obtained in a study of Ad26.COV2.S vaccination and SARS-CoV-2 variants. Overall study findings and caveats: After vaccination, reports described spike-specific CD8+ and CD4+ T cell responses as showing substantial breadth. Vaccinees and placebo recipients showed similar non-spike TCR breadth. Vaccine recipients showed a spike-specific TCR breadth that was higher than in placebo recipients.

Some clones are missing from TCRdb's copy, which holds only in-frame ones; the method was immunoSEQ multiplex PCR. Among just over 350,000 clones, roughly nine tenths were seen once, and the ten largest hold 3% to 4%. The TCR originated in a human donor who had recovered from COVID-19. V usage is TRBV27 and J usage is TRBJ1-1; the D is unclear. The input for sequencing was peripheral blood, taken after recovery from COVID-19. CDR3 coding DNA: TGTGCCAGCAGTTTATCTAGGAGCATGAACACTGAAGCTTTCTTT. Protein: CASSLSRSMNTEAFF.